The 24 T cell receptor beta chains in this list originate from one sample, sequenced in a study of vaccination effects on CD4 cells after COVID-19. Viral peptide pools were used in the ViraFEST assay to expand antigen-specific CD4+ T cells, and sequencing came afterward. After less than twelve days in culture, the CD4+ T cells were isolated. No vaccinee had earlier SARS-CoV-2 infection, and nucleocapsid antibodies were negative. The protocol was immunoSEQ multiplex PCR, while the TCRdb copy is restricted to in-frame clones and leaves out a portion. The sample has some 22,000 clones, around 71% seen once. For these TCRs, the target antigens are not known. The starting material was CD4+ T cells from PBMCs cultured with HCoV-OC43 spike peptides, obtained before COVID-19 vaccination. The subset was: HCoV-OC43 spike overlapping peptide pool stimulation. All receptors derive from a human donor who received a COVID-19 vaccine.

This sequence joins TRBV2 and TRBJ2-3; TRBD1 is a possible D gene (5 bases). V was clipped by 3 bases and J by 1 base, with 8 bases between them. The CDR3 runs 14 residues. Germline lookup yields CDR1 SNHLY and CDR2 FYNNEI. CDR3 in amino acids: CASSDQGRTDTQYF. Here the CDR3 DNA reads TGTGCCAGCAGTGATCAGGGCCGCACAGATACGCAGTATTTT.

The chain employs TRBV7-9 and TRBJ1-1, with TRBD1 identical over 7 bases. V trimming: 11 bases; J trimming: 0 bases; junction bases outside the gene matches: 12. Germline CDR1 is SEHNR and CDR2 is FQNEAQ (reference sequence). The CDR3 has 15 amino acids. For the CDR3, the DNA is TGTGCCGGAGACCGGGACAGTTTGATGAACACTGAAGCTTTCTTT. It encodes CAGDRDSLMNTEAFF.

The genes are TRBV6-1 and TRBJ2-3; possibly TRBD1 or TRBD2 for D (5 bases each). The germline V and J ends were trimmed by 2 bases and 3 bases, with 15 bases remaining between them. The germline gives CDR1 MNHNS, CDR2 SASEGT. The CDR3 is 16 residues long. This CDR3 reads CASSELGTSGTDTQYF. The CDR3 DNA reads TGTGCCAGCAGTGAATTAGGGACCTCTGGTACAGATACGCAGTATTTT.

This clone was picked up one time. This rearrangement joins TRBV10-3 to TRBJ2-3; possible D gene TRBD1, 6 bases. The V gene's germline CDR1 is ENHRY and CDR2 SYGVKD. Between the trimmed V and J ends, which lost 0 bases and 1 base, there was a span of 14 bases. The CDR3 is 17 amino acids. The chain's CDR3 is CAISESETGAGTDTQYF. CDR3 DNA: TGTGCCATCAGTGAGTCGGAGACAGGAGCTGGCACAGATACGCAGTATTTT.

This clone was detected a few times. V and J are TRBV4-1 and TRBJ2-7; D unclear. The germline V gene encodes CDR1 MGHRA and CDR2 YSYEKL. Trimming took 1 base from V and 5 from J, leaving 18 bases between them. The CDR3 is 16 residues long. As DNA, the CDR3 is TGCGCCAGCAGCCAAGTGAACCTTATCCAAATGGACGAGCAGTACTTC. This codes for CASSQVNLIQMDEQYF.

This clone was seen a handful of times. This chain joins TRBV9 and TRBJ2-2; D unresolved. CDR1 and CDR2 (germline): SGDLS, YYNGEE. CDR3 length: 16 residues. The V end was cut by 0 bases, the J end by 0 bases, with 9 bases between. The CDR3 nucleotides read TGTGCCAGCAGCGTAGGACAAGGGACGAACACCGGGGAGCTGTTTTTT. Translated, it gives CASSVGQGTNTGELFF. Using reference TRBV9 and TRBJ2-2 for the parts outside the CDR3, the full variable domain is DSGVTQTPKHLITATGQRVTLRCSPRSGDLSVYWYQQSLDQGLQFLIQYYNGEERAKGNILERFSAQQFPDLHSELNLSSLELGDSALYFCASSVGQGTNTGELFFGEGSRLTVL.

In nucleotides, the CDR3 is TGTGCCAGCAGCATAAGATTAAGGAGTGAAGCTTTCTTT. This gives the protein CASSIRLRSEAFF. The chain employs TRBV27 and TRBJ1-1, with D unresolved. The CDR3 is 13 residues long. Trimming cost V 6 bases and J 7 bases, with 15 bases left between them. Germline assignment: CDR1 MNHEY and CDR2 SMNVEV (reference sequence).

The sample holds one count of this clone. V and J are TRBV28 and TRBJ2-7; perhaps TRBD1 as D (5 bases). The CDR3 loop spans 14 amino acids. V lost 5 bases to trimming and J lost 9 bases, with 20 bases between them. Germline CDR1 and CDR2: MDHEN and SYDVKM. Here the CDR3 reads CASSRGQGFRVQYF. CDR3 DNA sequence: TGTGCCAGCAGTAGGGGCCAGGGTTTTCGCGTGCAGTACTTC.

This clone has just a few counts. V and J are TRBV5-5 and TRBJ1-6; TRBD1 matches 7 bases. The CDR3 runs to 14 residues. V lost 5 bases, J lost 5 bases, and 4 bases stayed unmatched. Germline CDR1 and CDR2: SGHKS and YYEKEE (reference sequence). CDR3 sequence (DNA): TGTGCCAGCAGGCCACAGGGGAATAATTCACCCCTCCACTTT. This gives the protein CASRPQGNNSPLHF.

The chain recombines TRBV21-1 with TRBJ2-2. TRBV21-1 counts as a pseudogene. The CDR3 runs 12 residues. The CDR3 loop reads CASSKDHGELFF. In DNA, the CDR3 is TGTGCCAGCAGCAAAGACCACGGGGAGCTGTTTTTT.

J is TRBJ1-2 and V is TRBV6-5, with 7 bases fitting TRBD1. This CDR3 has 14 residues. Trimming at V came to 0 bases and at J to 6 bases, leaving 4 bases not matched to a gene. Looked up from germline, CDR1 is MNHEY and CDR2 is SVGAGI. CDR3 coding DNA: TGTGCCAGCAGTTACTCGACAGGGAACGATGGCTACACCTTC. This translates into CASSYSTGNDGYTF.

CDR3: CASSVEGRGNTGELFF. The DNA of the CDR3 is TGTGCCAGCAGCGTAGAGGGCAGGGGTAACACCGGGGAGCTGTTTTTT. The V and J genes are TRBV9 and TRBJ2-2, with a weak D call TRBD1 (6 bases). The CDR3 runs to 16 residues. Deletions cut 0 bases from V and 2 bases from J, with 11 bases between. Germline V gene lookup returns CDR1 SGDLS and CDR2 YYNGEE.

CDR3 in amino acids: CASSYLWGSNQPQHF. In DNA, the CDR3 is TGTGCCAGCAGCTACCTGTGGGGTAGCAATCAGCCCCAGCATTTT. The chain is built from TRBV5-5 and TRBJ1-5; D is undetermined. The ends were cut back, 3 bases at V and 0 bases at J, with 10 bases in the middle. The germline V gene has CDR1 SGHKS and CDR2 YYEKEE (reference sequence). This CDR3 region has 15 residues.

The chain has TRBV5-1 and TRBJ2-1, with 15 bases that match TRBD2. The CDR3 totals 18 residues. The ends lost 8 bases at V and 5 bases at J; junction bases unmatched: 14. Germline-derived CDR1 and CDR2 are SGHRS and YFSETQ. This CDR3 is CARVEKGLAGGGDNEQFF. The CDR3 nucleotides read TGCGCCAGGGTAGAAAAGGGACTAGCGGGAGGTGGAGACAATGAGCAGTTCTTC.

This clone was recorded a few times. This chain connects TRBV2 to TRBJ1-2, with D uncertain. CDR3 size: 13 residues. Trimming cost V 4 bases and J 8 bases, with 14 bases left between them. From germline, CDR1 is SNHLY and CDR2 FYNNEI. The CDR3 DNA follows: TGTGCCAGCAGTGTGCGCCCGCTGGAAGGCTACACCTTC. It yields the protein CASSVRPLEGYTF. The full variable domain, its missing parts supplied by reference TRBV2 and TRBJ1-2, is EPEVTQTPSHQVTQMGQEVILRCVPISNHLYFYWYRQILGQKVEFLVSFYNNEISEKSEIFDDQFSVERPDGSNFTLKIRSTKLEDSAMYFCASSVRPLEGYTFGSGTRLTVV.

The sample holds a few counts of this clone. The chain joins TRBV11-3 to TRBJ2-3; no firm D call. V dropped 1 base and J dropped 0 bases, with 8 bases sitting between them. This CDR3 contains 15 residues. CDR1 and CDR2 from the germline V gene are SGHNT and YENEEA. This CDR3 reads CASSLGGLSTDTQYF. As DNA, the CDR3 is TGTGCCAGCAGCTTAGGAGGTTTAAGCACAGATACGCAGTATTTT.

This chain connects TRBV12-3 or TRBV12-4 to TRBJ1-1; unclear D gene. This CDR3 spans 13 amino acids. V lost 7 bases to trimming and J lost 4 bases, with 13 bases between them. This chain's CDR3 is CASKKESPTEAFF. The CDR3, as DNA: TGTGCCAGCAAGAAGGAGTCCCCCACTGAAGCTTTCTTT.

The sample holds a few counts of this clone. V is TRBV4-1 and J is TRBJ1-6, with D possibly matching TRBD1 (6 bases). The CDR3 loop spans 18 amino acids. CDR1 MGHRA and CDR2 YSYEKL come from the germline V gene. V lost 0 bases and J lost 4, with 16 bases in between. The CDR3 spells CASSQEGTAGAYNSPLHF. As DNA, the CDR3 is TGCGCCAGCAGCCAAGAAGGAACAGCAGGGGCTTATAATTCACCCCTCCACTTT.

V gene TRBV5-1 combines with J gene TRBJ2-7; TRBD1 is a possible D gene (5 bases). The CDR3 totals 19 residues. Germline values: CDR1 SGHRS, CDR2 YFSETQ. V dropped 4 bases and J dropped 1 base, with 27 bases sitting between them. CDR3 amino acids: CASSPIPLQGLQLSYEQYF. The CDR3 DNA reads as TGCGCCAGCAGCCCTATTCCTCTTCAGGGTTTACAGTTATCCTACGAGCAGTACTTC.

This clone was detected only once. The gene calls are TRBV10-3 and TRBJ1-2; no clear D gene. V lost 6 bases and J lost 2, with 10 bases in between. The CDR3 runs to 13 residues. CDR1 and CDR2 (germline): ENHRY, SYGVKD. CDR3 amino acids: CAIREGRNYGYTF. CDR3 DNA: TGTGCCATCAGGGAGGGTCGGAACTATGGCTACACCTTC.

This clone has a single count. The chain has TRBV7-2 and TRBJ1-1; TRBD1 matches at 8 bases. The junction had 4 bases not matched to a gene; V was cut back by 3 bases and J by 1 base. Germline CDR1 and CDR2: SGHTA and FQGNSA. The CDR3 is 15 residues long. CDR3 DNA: TGTGCCAGCAGCTTTACAGGGGGGGGGAACACTGAAGCTTTCTTT. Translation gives CASSFTGGGNTEAFF.

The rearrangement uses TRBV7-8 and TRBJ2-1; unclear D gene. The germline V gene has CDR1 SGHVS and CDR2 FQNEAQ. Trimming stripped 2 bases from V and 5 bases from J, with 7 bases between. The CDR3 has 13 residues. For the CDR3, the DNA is TGTGCCAGCAGCTTACGGGCCCACAATGAGCAGTTCTTC. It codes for CASSLRAHNEQFF.

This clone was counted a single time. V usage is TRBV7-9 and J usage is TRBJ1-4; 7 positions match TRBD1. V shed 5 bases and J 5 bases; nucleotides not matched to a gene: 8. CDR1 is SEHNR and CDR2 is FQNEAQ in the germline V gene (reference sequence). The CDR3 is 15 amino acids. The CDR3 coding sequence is TGTGCCAGCAGCCAGGGGACAGCGGCAAATGAAAAACTGTTTTTT. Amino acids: CASSQGTAANEKLFF.

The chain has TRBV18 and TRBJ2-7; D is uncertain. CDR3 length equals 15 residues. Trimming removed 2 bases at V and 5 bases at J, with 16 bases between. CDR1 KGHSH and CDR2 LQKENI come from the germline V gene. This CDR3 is CASSPREAIGHEQYF. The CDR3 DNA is TGTGCCAGCTCACCAAGAGAGGCCATTGGTCACGAGCAGTACTTC.